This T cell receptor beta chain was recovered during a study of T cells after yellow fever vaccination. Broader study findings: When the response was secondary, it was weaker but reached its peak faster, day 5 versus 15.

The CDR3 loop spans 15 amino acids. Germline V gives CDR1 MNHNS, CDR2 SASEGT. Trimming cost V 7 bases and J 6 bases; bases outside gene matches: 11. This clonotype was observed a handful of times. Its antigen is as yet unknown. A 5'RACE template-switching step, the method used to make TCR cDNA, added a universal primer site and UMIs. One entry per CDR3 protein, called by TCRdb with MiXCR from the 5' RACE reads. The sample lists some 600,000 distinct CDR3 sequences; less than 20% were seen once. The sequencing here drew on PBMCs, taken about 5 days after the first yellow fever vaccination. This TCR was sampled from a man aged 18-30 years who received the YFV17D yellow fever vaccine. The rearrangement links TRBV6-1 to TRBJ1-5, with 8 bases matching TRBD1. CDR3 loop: CASTRGQGISQPQHF. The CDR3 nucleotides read TGTGCCAGCACGAGAGGACAGGGTATCTCTCAGCCCCAGCATTTT.